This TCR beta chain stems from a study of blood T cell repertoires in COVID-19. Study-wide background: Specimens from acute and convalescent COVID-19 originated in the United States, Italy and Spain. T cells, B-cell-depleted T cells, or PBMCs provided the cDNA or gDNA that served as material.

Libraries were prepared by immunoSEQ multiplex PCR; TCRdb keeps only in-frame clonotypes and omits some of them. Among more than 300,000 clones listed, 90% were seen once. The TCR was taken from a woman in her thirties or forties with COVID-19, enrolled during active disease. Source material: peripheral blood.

The CDR3 sequence: CASSPTGGSQPQHF. In DNA, the CDR3 is TGTGCCAGTAGCCCCACAGGGGGCAGTCAGCCCCAGCATTTT. J is TRBJ1-5 and V is TRBV19; TRBD1 matches at 9 bases. This CDR3 is 14 amino acids long. The germline CDR1 and CDR2 sequences are LNHDA and SQIVND (reference sequence). Losses at the gene ends were 6 bases for V and 6 bases for J; bases not matched to a gene: 6. Looking up the rest from reference TRBV19 and TRBJ1-5 gives the full variable domain: DGGITQSPKYLFRKEGQNVTLSCEQNLNHDAMYWYRQDPGQGLRLIYYSQIVNDFQKGDIAEGYSVSREKKESFPLTVTSAQKNPTAFYLCASSPTGGSQPQHFGDGTRLSIL.